This TCR beta chain was found in a study of T cell responses to AZD1222 COVID-19 vaccine. Study-wide results and limits: Spike-spanning, vaccine-associated CD4 TCRs were dominant at 160-218 and 743-854. The number of AZD1222 recipients seropositive at baseline was only five to seven.

The CDR3 is 16 amino acids. V dropped 0 bases and J dropped 2 bases, with 12 bases sitting between them. The germline V gene encodes CDR1 PRHDT and CDR2 FYEKMQ (reference sequence). Of note for this clone: Its antigen is still unknown.

Repertoires were generated with immunoSEQ multiplex PCR, while TCRdb's copy carries only in-frame clones and drops some. The sample has tens of thousands of clones, approximately 91% seen once. The chain uses TRBV13 and TRBJ2-3, with D maybe TRBD2 (6 bases). This receptor was obtained from an adult in good health. The sample consisted of peripheral blood, taken on day 0 of AZD1222 vaccination. The CDR3 nucleotides read TGTGCCAGCAGCTTAGGCCTGAGCGGGTACACAGATACGCAGTATTTT. Protein: CASSLGLSGYTDTQYF.